This T cell receptor beta chain was sequenced for a study of T-cell memory formation after mild COVID-19. Trimming pared 1 base from V and 2 bases from J, leaving 7 bases between. Germline CDR1 is SGHDN and CDR2 is FVKESK. This CDR3 has 14 residues. Concerning this clonotype itself: Its cognate antigen is unknown.

TCRdb re-called the 5' RACE reads through MiXCR, storing one row per CDR3 protein. This sample has roughly 450,000 distinct CDR3 sequences, with 18% found just once. Broader study findings: Clones from the second wave (peaking day 37) had unconfirmed SARS-CoV-2 specificity. The study found contracting CD4+ clones mainly in CM and EM and contracting CD8+ clones in EMRA. Clones shrinking between day 15 and 85 showed a balanced CD4/CD8 split, and those that grew later tilted toward CD4+.

This rearrangement joins TRBV14 to TRBJ2-3; D gene uncertain. Sequencing was carried out using PBMCs or a T cell subset sorted from them (not recorded which). This TCR came from an adult woman who had mild COVID-19 (a few samples of this study predate the infection). Cell type and time point are not known. The CDR3 DNA reads TGTGCCAGCAGCCAAGCGTACTACACAGATACGCAGTATTTT. Translating it yields CASSQAYYTDTQYF.